This TCR beta chain emerged from a study of T cell clones after liver transplantation (dated by TCRdb to the late 2010s). As for the study more broadly: The samples were obtained from ITN030ST, a randomized trial that attempted immunosuppression withdrawal within 2 years after liver transplantation. Donor-reactive T cell clones were identified by TCRbeta sequencing following a pre-transplant mixed lymphocyte reaction and were subsequently tracked in post-transplant blood. Third party-reactive TCRbeta sequences were also identified from pre-transplant MLRs to serve as an antigen-independent comparator for donor-reactive sequences. Of the eight recipients, three were HCV-positive, while the remaining recipients had been transplanted for non-autoimmune, non-viral indications. No induction therapy was given to the subjects, and standard immunosuppression was administered until randomization at 12-24 months post-transplant. Tolerance was defined as complete immunosuppression withdrawal for at least one year with no rise in liver enzymes beyond twice the upper limit of normal. Blood samples were taken pre-transplant, pre-randomization before withdrawal, and post-randomization after full withdrawal or failed withdrawal. Of the 8 liver transplant recipients making up the studied cohort, 3 were classified as tolerant and 5 as non-tolerant. The investigation overall reported the following: The conclusions were preliminary, being limited by small, heterogeneous patient numbers and by non-standardized post-transplant time points. In 5 of 8 subjects, regardless of tolerance or HCV status, circulating donor-reactive CD4 TCRbeta sequences dropped significantly post-transplant. Donor-reactive sequences decreased more than third party-reactive sequences, which suggests partial antigen-specific deletion that was not related to withdrawal success. Since no allograft tissue specimens were available, donor-reactive T cells may have migrated into the graft instead of being deleted. Low numbers of available donor cells limited the measurable donor-reactive repertoire in two subjects. Once repertoire turnover was taken into account, donor-reactive detection showed a significant reduction for CD4 in 7 of 8 subjects and for CD8 in 8 of 8.

Concerning this clone: What this receptor recognizes is not known. No clone much larger than this one lies a single base away; base qualities are absent.

Using immunoSEQ, frozen genomic DNA was subjected to high-throughput TCRbeta CDR3 sequencing, a process that included PCR amplification, mapping, bias correction and internal controls. For the original study's pipeline: Only productive rearrangements were retained, with each unique TCRbeta sequence defined by its CDR3 nucleotide sequence together with its V and J gene. For classification of a sequence as donor-reactive, at least 5-fold expansion in CFSE-low cells relative to unstimulated pre-transplant cells and a frequency of at least 0.01% were required. Minimum frequency thresholds were set for each subject on the basis of the unstimulated sample with the lowest template count, so that a detection power of at least 90% was ensured. Jensen-Shannon divergence between the top 1000 TCRbeta sequences post- versus pre-transplant served as the measure of repertoire turnover. Two-sided Fisher's exact tests were used to test for changes in the detection of donor-reactive sequences. This immuneACCESS table, as held by TCRdb, lists in-frame sequences with V and J called but not all clones. Of the missing ones, under half trace to an unresolved V gene in checked studies; the others have no known cause. V, J and clone size reflect that table, while D and trimming were determined from the DNA. Recorded for this sample are approximately 68,000 clones; about 80% of them occurred a single time. About 0.6% of the sample belongs to the ten largest clones.

This sample's time point label indicates: pre-transplant. Thawed unstimulated PBMCs were stained for CD3, CD4 and CD8 and FACS-sorted into CD3+CD4+ and CD3+CD8+ populations. Randomization to immunosuppression withdrawal applied to every one of the 8 studied subjects. The Qiagen DNeasy Blood and Tissue Kit was used for isolation of genomic DNA. Trimming takes 4 bases off V and 0 bases off J; junction bases not matched to a gene: 4. From cysteine to phenylalanine, the CDR3 is 15 amino acids long. Solely the CDR3 DNA is kept, with 45 bases framed from the first base. From the germline V gene, CDR1 is MGHDK and CDR2 is SYGVNS.

The sequence was collected from a human donor who received a liver transplant. The sample consisted of CD4+ T cells from blood, taken before liver transplant. The chain is encoded by TRBV25-1 joined to TRBJ1-2, and 8 junctional nucleotides match TRBD1. The CDR3 protein sequence reads: CASSADRGPNYGYTF. Read as DNA, the sequence is TGTGCCAGCAGTGCTGACAGGGGACCTAACTATGGCTACACCTTC.